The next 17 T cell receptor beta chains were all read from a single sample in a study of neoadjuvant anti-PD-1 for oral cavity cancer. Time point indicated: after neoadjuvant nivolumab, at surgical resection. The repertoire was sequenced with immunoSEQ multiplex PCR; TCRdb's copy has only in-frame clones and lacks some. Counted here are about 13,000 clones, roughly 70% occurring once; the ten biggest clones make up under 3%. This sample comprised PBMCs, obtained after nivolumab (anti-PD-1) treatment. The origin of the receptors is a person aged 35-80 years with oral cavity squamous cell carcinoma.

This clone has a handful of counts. The CDR3, as DNA: TGTGCCAGCCTTGAAGACCGGACCCCTTCGTTATGGCATTTT. This translates into CASLEDRTPSLWHF. This chain joins TRBV2 and TRBJ1-5; D unresolved. Trimming pared 8 bases from V and 15 bases from J, leaving 26 bases between. Per germline, CDR1 SNHLY and CDR2 FYNNEI. The CDR3 extends over 14 amino acids.

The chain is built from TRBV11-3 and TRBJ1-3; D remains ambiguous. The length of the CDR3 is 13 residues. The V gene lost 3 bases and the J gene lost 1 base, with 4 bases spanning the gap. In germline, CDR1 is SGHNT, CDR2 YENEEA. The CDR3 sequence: CASSLGSGNTIYF. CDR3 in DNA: TGTGCCAGCAGCTTGGGGTCTGGAAACACCATATATTTT.

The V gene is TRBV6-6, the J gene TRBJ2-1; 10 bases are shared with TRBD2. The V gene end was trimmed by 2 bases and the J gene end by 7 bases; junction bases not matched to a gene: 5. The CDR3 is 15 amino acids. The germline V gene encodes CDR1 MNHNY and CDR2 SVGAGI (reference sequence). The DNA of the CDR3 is TGTGCCAGCAGTTACGGGGCTAGCGGGAGTAATGAGCAGTTCTTC. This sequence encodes CASSYGASGSNEQFF.

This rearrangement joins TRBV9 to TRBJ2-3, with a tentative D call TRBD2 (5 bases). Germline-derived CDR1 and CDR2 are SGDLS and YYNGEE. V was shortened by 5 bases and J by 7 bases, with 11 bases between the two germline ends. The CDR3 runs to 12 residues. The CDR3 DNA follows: TGTGCCAGCAGTGACGGACTGTATACGCAGTATTTT. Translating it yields CASSDGLYTQYF.

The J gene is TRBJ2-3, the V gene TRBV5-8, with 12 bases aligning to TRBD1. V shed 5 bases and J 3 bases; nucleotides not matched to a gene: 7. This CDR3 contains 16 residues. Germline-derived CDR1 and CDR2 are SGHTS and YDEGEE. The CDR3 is CASSSGTGGNTDTQYF. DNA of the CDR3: TGTGCCAGCAGTTCCGGGACAGGGGGCAATACAGATACGCAGTATTTT. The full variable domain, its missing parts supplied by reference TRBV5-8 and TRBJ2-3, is EAGVTQSPTHLIKTRGQQATLRCSPISGHTSVYWYQQALGLGLQFLLWYDEGEERNRGNFPPRFSGRQFPNYSSELNVNALELEDSALYLCASSSGTGGNTDTQYFGPGTRLTVL.

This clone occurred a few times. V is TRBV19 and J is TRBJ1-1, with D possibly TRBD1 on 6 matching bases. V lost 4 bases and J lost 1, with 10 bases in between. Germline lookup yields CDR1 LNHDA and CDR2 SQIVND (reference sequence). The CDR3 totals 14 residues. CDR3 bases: TGTGCCAGTAGTACCACGGACAGGAACACTGAAGCTTTCTTT. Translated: CASSTTDRNTEAFF. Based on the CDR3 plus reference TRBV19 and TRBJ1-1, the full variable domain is DGGITQSPKYLFRKEGQNVTLSCEQNLNHDAMYWYRQDPGQGLRLIYYSQIVNDFQKGDIAEGYSVSREKKESFPLTVTSAQKNPTAFYLCASSTTDRNTEAFFGQGTRLTVV.

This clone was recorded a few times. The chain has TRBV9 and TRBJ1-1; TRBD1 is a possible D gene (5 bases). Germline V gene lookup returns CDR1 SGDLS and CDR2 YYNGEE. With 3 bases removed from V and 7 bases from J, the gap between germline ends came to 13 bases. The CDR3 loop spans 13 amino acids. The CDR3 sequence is CASSGLGTIEAFF. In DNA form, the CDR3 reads TGTGCCAGCAGCGGTCTGGGGACGATTGAAGCTTTCTTT. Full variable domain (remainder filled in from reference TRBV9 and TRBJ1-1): DSGVTQTPKHLITATGQRVTLRCSPRSGDLSVYWYQQSLDQGLQFLIQYYNGEERAKGNILERFSAQQFPDLHSELNLSSLELGDSALYFCASSGLGTIEAFFGQGTRLTVV.

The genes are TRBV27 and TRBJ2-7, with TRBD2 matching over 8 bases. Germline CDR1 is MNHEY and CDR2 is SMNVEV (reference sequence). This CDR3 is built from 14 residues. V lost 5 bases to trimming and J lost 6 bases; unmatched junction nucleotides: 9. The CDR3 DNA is TGTGCCAGCAGTACCGAGTACGGGGGGGTCGAGCAGTACTTC. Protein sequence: CASSTEYGGVEQYF.

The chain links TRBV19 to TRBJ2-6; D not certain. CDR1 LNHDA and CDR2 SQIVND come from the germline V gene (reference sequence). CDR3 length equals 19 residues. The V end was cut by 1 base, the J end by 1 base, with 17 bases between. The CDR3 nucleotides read TGTGCCAGTAGTATAGCCCCCGGAAGGGTATATTCTGGGGCCAACGTCCTGACTTTC. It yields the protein CASSIAPGRVYSGANVLTF.

CDR3 sequence: CASSPPVGGGDEQYF. DNA for the CDR3: TGTGCCAGCTCACCACCGGTCGGGGGAGGGGACGAGCAGTACTTC. The chain recombines TRBV18 with TRBJ2-7; 7 bases map to TRBD2. After removal of 0 bases from V and 5 bases from J, the junction contained 7 bases not matched to a gene. The CDR3 totals 15 residues. Per the germline V gene, CDR1 is KGHSH and CDR2 is LQKENI.

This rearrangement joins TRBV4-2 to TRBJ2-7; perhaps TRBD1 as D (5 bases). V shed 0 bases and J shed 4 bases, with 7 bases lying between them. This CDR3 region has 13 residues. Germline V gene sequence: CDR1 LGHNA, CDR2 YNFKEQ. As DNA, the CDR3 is TGTGCCAGCAGCCAAGAGACAGAGTACGAGCAGTACTTC. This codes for CASSQETEYEQYF.

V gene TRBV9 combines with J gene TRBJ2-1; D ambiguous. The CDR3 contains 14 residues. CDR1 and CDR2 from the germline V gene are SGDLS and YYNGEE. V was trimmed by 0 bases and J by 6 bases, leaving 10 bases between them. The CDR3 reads CASSVGPLGNEQFF. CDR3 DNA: TGTGCCAGCAGCGTAGGACCCCTTGGCAATGAGCAGTTCTTC.

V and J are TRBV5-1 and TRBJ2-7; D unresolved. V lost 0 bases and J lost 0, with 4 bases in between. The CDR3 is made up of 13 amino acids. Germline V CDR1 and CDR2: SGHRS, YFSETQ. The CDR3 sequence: CASSLAASYEQYF. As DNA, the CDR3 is TGCGCCAGCAGCTTGGCGGCCTCCTACGAGCAGTACTTC.

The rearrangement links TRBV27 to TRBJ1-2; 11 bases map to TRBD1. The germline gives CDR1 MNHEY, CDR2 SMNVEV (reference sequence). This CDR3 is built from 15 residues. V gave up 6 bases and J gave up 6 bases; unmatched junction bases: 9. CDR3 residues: CASRGQGDSVNGYTF. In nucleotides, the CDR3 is TGTGCCAGCAGGGGACAGGGGGATTCAGTGAATGGCTACACCTTC.

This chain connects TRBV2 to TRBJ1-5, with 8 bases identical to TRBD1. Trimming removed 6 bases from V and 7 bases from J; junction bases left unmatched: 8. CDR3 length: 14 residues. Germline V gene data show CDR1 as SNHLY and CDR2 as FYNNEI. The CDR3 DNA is TGTGCCAGCAGGGGGGGACAGGCTTACCAGCCCCAGCATTTT. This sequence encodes CASRGGQAYQPQHF.

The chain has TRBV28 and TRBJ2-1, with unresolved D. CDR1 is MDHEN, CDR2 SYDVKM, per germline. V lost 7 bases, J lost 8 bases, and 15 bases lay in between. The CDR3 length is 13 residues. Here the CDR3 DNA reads TGTGCCAGCATTCTGACCGGTAGGGATGAGCAGTTCTTC. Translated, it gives CASILTGRDEQFF.

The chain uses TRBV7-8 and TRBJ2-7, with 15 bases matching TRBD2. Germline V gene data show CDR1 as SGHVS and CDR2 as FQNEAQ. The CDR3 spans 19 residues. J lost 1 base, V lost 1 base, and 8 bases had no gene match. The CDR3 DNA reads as TGTGCCAGCAGCTTAGAATCGGGACTAGCGGGAGGTGCTTCCTACGAGCAGTACTTC. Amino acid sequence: CASSLESGLAGGASYEQYF.